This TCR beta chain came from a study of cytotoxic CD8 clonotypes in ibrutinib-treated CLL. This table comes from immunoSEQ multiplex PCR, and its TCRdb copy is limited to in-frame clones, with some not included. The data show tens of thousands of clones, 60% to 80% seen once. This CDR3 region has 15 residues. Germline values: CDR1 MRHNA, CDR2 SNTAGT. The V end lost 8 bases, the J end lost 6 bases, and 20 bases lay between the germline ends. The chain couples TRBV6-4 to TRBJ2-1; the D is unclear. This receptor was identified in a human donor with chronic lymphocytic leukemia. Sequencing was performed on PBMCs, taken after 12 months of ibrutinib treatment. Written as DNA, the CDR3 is TGTGCCAGCCGAGTGTCCATTTCGAGGAGCAATGAGCAGTTCTTC. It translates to CASRVSISRSNEQFF.